Listed below are T cell receptor beta chains from one sample, sequenced in a study of patients and donors after allogeneic stem cell transplantation. Using its own MiXCR run on the RT-PCR reads, TCRdb lists one record per CDR3 protein. The sample contains some 880,000 distinct CDR3 sequences, about a sixth of which appear only once. Sequenced: blood, either unsorted or a sorted T cell fraction (not recorded which). All receptors derive from a human donor who was either an allogeneic HSCT recipient or a stem cell or donor lymphocyte infusion donor (not recorded which). It is not recorded whose cells these are; they may come from a transplant donor. Both conserved end residues are part of each CDR3. Fields, in order: D gene, J gene, CDR3 length, clone size, V gene, CDR3 protein, CDR3 DNA. A D gene is named only where the DNA matches it firmly. Rows give clone size only sometimes, using once, few, many, or a class for an expanded clone.

TRBD2	TRBJ2-7	15	-	TRBV7-8	CASGAGGSSSYEQYF	TGTGCCAGTGGGGCGGGAGGGTCGAGCTCCTACGAGCAGTACTTC
TRBD1	TRBJ1-1	16	few	TRBV12-3/TRBV12-4	CASSPSSQGERTEAFF	TGTGCCAGCAGTCCATCCTCACAGGGGGAGAGGACTGAAGCTTTCTTT
TRBD2	TRBJ2-3	17	few	TRBV5-1	CASSLAMTSGRTDTQYF	TGCGCCAGCAGCTTGGCCATGACTAGCGGGCGCACAGATACGCAGTATTTT
-	TRBJ1-5	14	few	TRBV12-3/TRBV12-4	CASSTTDSNQPQHF	TGTGCCAGCAGCACGACAGATAGCAATCAGCCCCAGCATTTT
-	TRBJ2-2	14	few	TRBV9	CASSVLSETGELFF	TGTGCCAGCAGCGTACTTTCCGAAACCGGGGAGCTGTTTTTT
TRBD2	TRBJ2-7	17	few	TRBV6-2/TRBV6-3	CASSYSPSGGAITEQYF	TGTGCCAGCAGTTACTCCCCTAGCGGGGGGGCCATTACGGAGCAGTACTTC
-	TRBJ2-1	17	-	TRBV3-1	CASSQDPRGSRYNEQFF	TGTGCCAGCAGCCAAGATCCCCGGGGTAGCAGGTACAATGAGCAGTTCTTC
TRBD1	TRBJ1-2	14	few	TRBV9	CASSPEGARYGYTF	TGTGCCAGCAGCCCCGAGGGGGCGAGGTATGGCTACACCTTC
TRBD2	TRBJ2-7	15	few	TRBV11-2	CASSLGRREGYEQYF	TGTGCCAGCAGCTTAGGTCGGCGGGAGGGCTACGAGCAGTACTTC
TRBD1	TRBJ2-7	13	-	TRBV20-1	CSARRDRGSEQYF	TGCAGTGCTAGAAGGGACAGGGGATCCGAGCAGTACTTC
TRBD2	TRBJ2-5	14	-	TRBV3-1	CASTKAGGGETQYF	TGTGCCAGCACAAAGGCGGGAGGAGGAGAGACCCAGTACTTC
-	TRBJ2-3	13	few	TRBV29-1	CSVEAGPTDTQYF	TGCAGCGTTGAAGCGGGGCCCACAGATACGCAGTATTTT
-	TRBJ1-1	16	-	TRBV9	CASSVGGGARGTEAFF	TGTGCCAGCAGCGTAGGCGGGGGGGCGCGGGGGACTGAAGCTTTCTTT
-	TRBJ2-1	15	-	TRBV29-1	CSVESAQGSNNEQFF	TGCAGCGTTGAAAGTGCGCAGGGGAGCAACAATGAGCAGTTCTTC
TRBD1	TRBJ1-3	18	-	TRBV18	CASSRTRDRGDSGNTIYF	TGTGCCAGCTCACGGACCAGGGACAGGGGAGACTCTGGAAACACCATATATTTT
TRBD2	TRBJ2-1	15	-	TRBV7-8	CASNPPGLAYNEQFF	TGTGCCAGCAACCCTCCGGGACTAGCATACAATGAGCAGTTCTTC
-	TRBJ1-2	13	-	TRBV19	CASSRGRNYGYTF	TGTGCCAGTAGTCGGGGAAGGAACTATGGCTACACCTTC
TRBD1	TRBJ1-5	14	few	TRBV6-2/TRBV6-3	CASNTGQFNQPQHF	TGTGCCAGCAATACGGGACAGTTCAATCAGCCCCAGCATTTT
-	TRBJ2-3	15	-	TRBV5-1	CASSLGGMNTDTQYF	TGCGCCAGCAGCTTGGGTGGCATGAACACAGATACGCAGTATTTT
-	TRBJ2-2	16	few	TRBV5-1	CASSLVLGSNTGELFF	TGCGCCAGCAGCTTGGTCCTTGGGTCGAACACCGGGGAGCTGTTTTTT
-	TRBJ2-2	13	-	TRBV11-2	CASSLQQAGELFF	TGTGCCAGCAGCTTACAGCAGGCCGGGGAGCTGTTTTTT
TRBD2	TRBJ2-7	16	few	TRBV4-2	CASSQGLAASSYEQYF	TGTGCCAGCAGCCAAGGACTAGCGGCCAGCTCCTACGAGCAGTACTTC
TRBD2	TRBJ2-4	14	-	TRBV12-3/TRBV12-4	CASSLVGLVSIQYF	TGTGCCAGCAGTTTAGTGGGACTAGTCTCTATTCAGTACTTC
TRBD1	TRBJ1-6	15	-	TRBV5-5	CASSQSGTGHIPLHF	TGTGCCAGCAGCCAATCCGGGACAGGACATATTCCCCTCCACTTT
TRBD2	TRBJ2-7	16	-	TRBV12-3/TRBV12-4	CASSLGLAGGGYEQYF	TGTGCCAGCAGTTTGGGTCTAGCGGGAGGGGGGTACGAGCAGTACTTC
-	TRBJ2-1	12	-	TRBV3-1	CASSQAGLLQFF	TGTGCCAGCAGCCAAGCGGGTTTGCTGCAGTTCTTC
TRBD2	TRBJ2-3	17	few	TRBV6-1	CASSPRRLAGFTDTQYF	TGTGCCAGCAGTCCTCGGCGACTAGCGGGGTTCACAGATACGCAGTATTTT
TRBD1	TRBJ1-6	16	-	TRBV20-1	CSARDQGAITDSPLHF	TGCAGTGCTAGAGATCAGGGGGCGATTACAGATTCACCCCTCCACTTT